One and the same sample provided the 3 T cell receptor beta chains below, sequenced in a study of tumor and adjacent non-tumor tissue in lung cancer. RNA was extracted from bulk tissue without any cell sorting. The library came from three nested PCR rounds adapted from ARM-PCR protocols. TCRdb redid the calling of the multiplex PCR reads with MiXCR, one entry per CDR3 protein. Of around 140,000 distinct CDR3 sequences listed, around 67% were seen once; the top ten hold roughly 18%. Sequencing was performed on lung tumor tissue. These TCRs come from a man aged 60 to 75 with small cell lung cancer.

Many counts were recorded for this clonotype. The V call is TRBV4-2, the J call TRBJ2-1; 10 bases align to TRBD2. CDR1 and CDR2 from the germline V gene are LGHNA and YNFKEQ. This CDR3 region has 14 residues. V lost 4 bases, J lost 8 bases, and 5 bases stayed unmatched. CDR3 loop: CASSLSGRGDEQFF. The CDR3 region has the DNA TGTGCCAGCAGCCTAAGCGGGAGGGGAGATGAGCAGTTCTTC.

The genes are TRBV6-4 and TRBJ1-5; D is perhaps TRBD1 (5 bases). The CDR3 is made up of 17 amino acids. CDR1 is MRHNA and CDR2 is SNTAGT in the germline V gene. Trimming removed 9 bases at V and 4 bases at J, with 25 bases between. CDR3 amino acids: CASFRRGRVIGNQPQHF. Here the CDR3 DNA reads TGTGCCAGTTTTCGGAGGGGTAGGGTCATAGGTAATCAGCCCCAGCATTTT.

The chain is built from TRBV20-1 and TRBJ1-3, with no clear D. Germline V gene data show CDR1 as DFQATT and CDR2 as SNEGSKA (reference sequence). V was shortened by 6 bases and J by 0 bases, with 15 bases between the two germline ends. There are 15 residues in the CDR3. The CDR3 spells CSAPTGRFSGNTIYF. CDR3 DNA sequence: TGCAGTGCCCCCACGGGGAGGTTCTCTGGAAACACCATATATTTT.